This is a list of T cell receptor beta chains from one sample in a study of shared clonotypes between healthy human individuals. TCRdb's table, derived via immunoSEQ multiplex PCR, lists solely in-frame clones and lacks some. This table holds 400,000 or so clones, just over 95% found once. The sequencing input was memory CD8+ T cells sorted from blood. These receptors originate from a man aged 25 to 40 in good health. Both conserved end residues are part of each CDR3. The D gene is left open where the match is weak. Rows may omit the clone size; those that give it use once, few, many or a size class.

clone_size	j_call	d_call	v_call	cdr3_aa	cdr3_nt
-	TRBJ2-2	TRBD1	TRBV6-5	CASSRTGGNTGELFF	TGTGCCAGCAGCCGAACAGGGGGCAACACCGGGGAGCTGTTTTTT
-	TRBJ2-1	TRBD2	TRBV19	CASSTSGPYNEQFF	TGTGCCAGTAGTACTAGCGGGCCTTACAATGAGCAGTTCTTC
-	TRBJ1-3	-	TRBV2	CASSYPRGESSGNTIYF	TGTGCCAGCAGTTACCCACGGGGCGAGAGCTCTGGAAACACCATATATTTT
-	TRBJ1-3	TRBD1	TRBV10-3	CAITPGGAGNTIYF	TGTGCCATCACTCCAGGGGGCGCTGGAAACACCATATATTTT
-	TRBJ2-2	-	TRBV5-1	CASSLVLGATGELFF	TGCGCCAGCAGCTTGGTCTTGGGGGCCACCGGGGAGCTGTTTTTT
-	TRBJ2-7	-	TRBV5-6	CASSFFGGEQYF	TGTGCCAGCAGCTTTTTCGGGGGCGAGCAGTACTTC
-	TRBJ2-3	TRBD2	TRBV11-3	CASSLGAQAGMSTDTQYF	TGTGCCAGCAGCTTAGGGGCACAAGCGGGAATGAGCACAGATACGCAGTATTTT
-	TRBJ1-5	TRBD1	TRBV28	CASTQTPTGKGYQPQHF	TGTGCCAGCACCCAAACCCCGACAGGGAAAGGGTATCAGCCCCAGCATTTT
-	TRBJ2-5	-	TRBV2	CARRGASEETQYF	TGTGCCCGCCGCGGGGCCAGTGAGGAGACCCAGTACTTC
once	TRBJ1-4	-	TRBV30	CAWSVTGGSTNEKLFF	TGTGCCTGGAGTGTAACGGGTGGCTCAACTAATGAAAAACTGTTTTTT
-	TRBJ1-1	TRBD1	TRBV5-1	CASSSTGGDTEAFF	TGCGCCAGCAGCTCCACAGGGGGCGACACTGAAGCTTTCTTT
-	TRBJ2-5	-	TRBV19	CASSMVPIETQYF	TGTGCCAGTAGTATGGTACCTATCGAAACCCAGTACTTC
-	TRBJ2-3	-	TRBV7-2	CASSRGRRDTQYF	TGTGCCAGCAGCCGGGGACGGCGAGATACGCAGTATTTT
-	TRBJ2-1	TRBD2	TRBV7-2	CASSLELADYNEQFF	TGTGCCAGCAGCTTAGAACTAGCGGATTACAATGAGCAGTTCTTC
-	TRBJ2-1	TRBD2	TRBV27	CASSRGIADLPGGEQFF	TGTGCCAGCAGTAGGGGAATAGCGGATCTACCGGGGGGGGAGCAGTTCTTC
-	TRBJ2-1	TRBD2	TRBV5-1	CASSLLAGSYNEQFF	TGCGCCAGCAGCTTACTAGCGGGCTCCTACAATGAGCAGTTCTTC
-	TRBJ2-7	TRBD2	TRBV7-9	CASSPEASGRNYEQYF	TGTGCCAGCAGCCCAGAAGCTAGCGGGAGGAACTACGAGCAGTACTTC
-	TRBJ2-1	TRBD2	TRBV11-3	CASSTSGSLHNEQFF	TGTGCCAGCAGCACTAGCGGGAGTCTCCACAATGAGCAGTTCTTC
-	TRBJ2-3	TRBD2	TRBV2	CASGGTNTDTQYF	TGTGCCTCGGGGGGGACTAACACAGATACGCAGTATTTT
-	TRBJ2-1	TRBD1	TRBV7-3	CASSLRQGGNEQFF	TGTGCCAGCAGCTTACGACAGGGGGGGAATGAGCAGTTCTTC
-	TRBJ2-2	-	TRBV18	CASSLMTRELFF	TGTGCCAGCTCACTTATGACACGGGAGCTGTTTTTT
once	TRBJ2-1	TRBD2	TRBV4-1	CASSDGLAGANEQFF	TGCGCCAGCAGCGACGGACTAGCGGGAGCCAATGAGCAGTTCTTC
-	TRBJ2-1	-	TRBV19	CASSTYLYNEQFF	TGTGCCAGTAGTACATATCTCTACAATGAGCAGTTCTTC
-	TRBJ2-7	-	TRBV10-3	CAISEVREQYF	TGTGCCATCAGTGAAGTCCGCGAGCAGTACTTC